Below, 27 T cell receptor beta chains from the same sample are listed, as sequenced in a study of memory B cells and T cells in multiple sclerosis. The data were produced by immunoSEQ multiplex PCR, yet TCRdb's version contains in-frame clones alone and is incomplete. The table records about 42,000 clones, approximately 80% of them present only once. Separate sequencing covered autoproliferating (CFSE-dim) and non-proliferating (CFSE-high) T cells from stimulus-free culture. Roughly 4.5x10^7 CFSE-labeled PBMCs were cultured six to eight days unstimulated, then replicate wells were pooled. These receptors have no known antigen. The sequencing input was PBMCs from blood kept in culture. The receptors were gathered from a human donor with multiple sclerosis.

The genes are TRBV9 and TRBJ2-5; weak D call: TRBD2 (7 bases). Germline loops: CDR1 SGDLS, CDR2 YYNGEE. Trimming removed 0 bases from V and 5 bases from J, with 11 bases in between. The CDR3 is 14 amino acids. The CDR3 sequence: CASSVGGGLETQYF. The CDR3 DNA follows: TGTGCCAGCAGCGTAGGGGGGGGGCTGGAGACCCAGTACTTC. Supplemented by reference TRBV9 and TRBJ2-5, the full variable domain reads DSGVTQTPKHLITATGQRVTLRCSPRSGDLSVYWYQQSLDQGLQFLIQYYNGEERAKGNILERFSAQQFPDLHSELNLSSLELGDSALYFCASSVGGGLETQYFGPGTRLLVL.

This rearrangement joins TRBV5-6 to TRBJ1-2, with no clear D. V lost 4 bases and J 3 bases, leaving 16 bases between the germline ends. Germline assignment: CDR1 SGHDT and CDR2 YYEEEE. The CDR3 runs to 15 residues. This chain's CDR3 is CASSPTLLGDYGYTF. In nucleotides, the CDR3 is TGTGCCAGCAGCCCCACCCTTCTGGGAGACTATGGCTACACCTTC.

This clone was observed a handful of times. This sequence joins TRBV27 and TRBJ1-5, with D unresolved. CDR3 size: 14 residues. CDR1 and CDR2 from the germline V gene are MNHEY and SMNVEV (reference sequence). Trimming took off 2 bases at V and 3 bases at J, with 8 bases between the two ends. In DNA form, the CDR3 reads TGTGCCAGCAGTTTAACCGGTATCAATCAGCCCCAGCATTTT. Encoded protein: CASSLTGINQPQHF.

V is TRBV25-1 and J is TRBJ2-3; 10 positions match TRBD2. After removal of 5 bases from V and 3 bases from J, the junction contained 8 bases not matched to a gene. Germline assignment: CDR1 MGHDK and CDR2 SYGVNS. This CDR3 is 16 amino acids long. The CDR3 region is CASSSGGGFRTDTQYF. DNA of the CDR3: TGTGCCAGCAGTAGCGGGGGGGGCTTCAGGACAGATACGCAGTATTTT.

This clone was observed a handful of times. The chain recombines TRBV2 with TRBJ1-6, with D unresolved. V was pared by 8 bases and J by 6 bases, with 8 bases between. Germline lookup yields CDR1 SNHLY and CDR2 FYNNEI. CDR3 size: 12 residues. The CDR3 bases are TGTGCCAGCGCAACCTCTAATTCACCCCTCCACTTT. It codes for CASATSNSPLHF.

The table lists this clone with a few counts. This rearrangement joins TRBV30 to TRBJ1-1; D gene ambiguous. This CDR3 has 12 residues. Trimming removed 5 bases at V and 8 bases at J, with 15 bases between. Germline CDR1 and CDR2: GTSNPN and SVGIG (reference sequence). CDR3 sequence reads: CAWGPTTGEAFF. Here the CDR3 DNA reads TGTGCCTGGGGACCCACTACGGGAGAAGCTTTCTTT.

As DNA, the CDR3 is TGCGCCAGCAGCCAAGAGAAGGTTACGGGACAGCCCCAGCATTTT. Translation gives CASSQEKVTGQPQHF. The chain has TRBV4-1 and TRBJ1-5; D not certain. The germline CDR1 and CDR2 sequences are MGHRA and YSYEKL. The ends were cut back, 0 bases at V and 7 bases at J, with 13 bases in the middle. This CDR3 is built from 15 residues.

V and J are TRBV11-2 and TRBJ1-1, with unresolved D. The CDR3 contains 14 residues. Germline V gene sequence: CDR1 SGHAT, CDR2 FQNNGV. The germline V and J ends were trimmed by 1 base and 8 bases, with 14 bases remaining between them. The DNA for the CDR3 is TGTGCCAGCAGCTTAGCTGGAGGGCAGCCAGAAGCTTTCTTT. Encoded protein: CASSLAGGQPEAFF.

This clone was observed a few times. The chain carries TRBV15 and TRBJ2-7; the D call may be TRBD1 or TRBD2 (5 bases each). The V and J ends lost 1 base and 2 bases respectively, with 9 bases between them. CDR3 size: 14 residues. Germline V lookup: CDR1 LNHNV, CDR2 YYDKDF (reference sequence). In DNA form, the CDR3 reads TGTGCCACCAGCAGAGGAGGGGCAGCCTACGAGCAGTACTTC. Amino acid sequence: CATSRGGAAYEQYF.

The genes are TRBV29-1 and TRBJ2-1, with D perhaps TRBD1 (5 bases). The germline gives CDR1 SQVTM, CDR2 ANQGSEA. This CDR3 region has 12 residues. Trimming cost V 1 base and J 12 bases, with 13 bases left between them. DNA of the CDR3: TGCAGCGTTGAAGTTGGGCAGGGCGGGCAGTTCTTC. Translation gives CSVEVGQGGQFF.

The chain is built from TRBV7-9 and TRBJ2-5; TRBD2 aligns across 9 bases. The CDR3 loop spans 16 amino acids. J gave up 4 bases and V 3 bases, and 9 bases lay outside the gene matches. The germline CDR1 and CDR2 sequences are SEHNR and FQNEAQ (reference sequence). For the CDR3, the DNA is TGTGCCAGCAGCTTCCTGGTTAGCGGGGGAGGAGAGACCCAGTACTTC. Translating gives CASSFLVSGGGETQYF.

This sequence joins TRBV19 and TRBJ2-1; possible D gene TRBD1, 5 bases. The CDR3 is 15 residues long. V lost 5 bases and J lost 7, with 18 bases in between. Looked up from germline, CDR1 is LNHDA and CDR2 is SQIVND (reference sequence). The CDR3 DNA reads TGTGCCAGTAGTCGATCAGGCCCCAGGGCGAATGAGCAGTTCTTC. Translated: CASSRSGPRANEQFF.

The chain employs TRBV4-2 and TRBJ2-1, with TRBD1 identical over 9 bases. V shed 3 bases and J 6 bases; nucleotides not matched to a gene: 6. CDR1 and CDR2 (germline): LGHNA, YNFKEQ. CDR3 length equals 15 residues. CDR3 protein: CASSHTGTGSNEQFF. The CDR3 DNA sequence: TGTGCCAGCAGCCACACCGGGACAGGGAGCAATGAGCAGTTCTTC.

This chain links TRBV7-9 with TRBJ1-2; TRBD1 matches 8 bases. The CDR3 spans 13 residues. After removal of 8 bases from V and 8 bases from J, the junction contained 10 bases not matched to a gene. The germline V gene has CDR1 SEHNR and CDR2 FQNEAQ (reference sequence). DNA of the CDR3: TGTGCCAGCGTTAAGGACAGGGTAGGAGGCTACACCTTC. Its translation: CASVKDRVGGYTF.

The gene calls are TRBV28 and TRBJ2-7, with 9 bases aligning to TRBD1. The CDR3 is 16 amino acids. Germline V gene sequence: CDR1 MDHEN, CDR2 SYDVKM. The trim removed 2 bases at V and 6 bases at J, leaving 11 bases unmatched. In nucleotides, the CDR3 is TGTGCCAGCAGTTTAGGAGGGGGACAGGGTGGTCTCGAGCAGTACTTC. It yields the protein CASSLGGGQGGLEQYF.

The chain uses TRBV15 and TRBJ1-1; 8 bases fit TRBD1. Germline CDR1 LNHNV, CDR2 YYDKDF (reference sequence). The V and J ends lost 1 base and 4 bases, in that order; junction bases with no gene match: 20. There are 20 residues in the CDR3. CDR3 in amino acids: CATSRGTGQGPSRRGTEAFF. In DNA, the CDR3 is TGTGCCACCAGCAGAGGAACAGGACAGGGACCTTCAAGGAGGGGCACTGAAGCTTTCTTT.

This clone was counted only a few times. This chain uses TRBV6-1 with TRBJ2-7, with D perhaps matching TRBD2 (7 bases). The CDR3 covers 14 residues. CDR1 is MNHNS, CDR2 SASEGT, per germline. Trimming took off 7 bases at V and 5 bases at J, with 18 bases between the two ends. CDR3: CASKPGGLKDEQYF. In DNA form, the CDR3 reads TGTGCCAGCAAGCCCGGGGGGCTAAAGGACGAGCAGTACTTC.

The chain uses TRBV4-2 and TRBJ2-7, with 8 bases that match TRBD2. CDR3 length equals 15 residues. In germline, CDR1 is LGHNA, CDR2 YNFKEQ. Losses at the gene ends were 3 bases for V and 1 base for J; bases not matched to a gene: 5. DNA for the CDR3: TGTGCCAGCAGCCAGGGAGGGACTAGTTCCTACGAGCAGTACTTC. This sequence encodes CASSQGGTSSYEQYF.

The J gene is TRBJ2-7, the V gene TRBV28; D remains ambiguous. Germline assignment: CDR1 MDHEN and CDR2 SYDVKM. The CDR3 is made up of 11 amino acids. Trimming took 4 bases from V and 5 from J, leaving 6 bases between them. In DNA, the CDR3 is TGTGCCAGCAGTTCAAGGGACGAGCAGTACTTC. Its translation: CASSSRDEQYF.

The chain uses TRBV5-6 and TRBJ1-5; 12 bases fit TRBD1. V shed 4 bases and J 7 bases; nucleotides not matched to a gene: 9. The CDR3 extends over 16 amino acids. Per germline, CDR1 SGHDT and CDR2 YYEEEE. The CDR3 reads CASSPGTGGEEQPQHF. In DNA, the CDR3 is TGTGCCAGCAGCCCCGGGACAGGGGGCGAAGAACAGCCCCAGCATTTT.

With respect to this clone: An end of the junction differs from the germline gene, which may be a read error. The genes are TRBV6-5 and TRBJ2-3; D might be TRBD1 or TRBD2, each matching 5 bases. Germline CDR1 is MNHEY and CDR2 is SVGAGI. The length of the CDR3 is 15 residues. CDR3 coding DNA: TGTGCCAGCAGCCGAGACCCCGGGACGGCAGACACGCAGTATTTT. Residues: CASSRDPGTADTQYF.

The CDR3 region is CASSRGQANTEAFF. In nucleotides, the CDR3 is TGTGCCAGCTCACGCGGACAGGCGAACACTGAAGCTTTCTTT. This rearrangement joins TRBV18 to TRBJ1-1, with 7 nucleotides matching TRBD1. V was pared by 4 bases and J by 1 base, with 3 bases of the junction left unmatched. Germline values: CDR1 KGHSH, CDR2 LQKENI. There are 14 residues in the CDR3.

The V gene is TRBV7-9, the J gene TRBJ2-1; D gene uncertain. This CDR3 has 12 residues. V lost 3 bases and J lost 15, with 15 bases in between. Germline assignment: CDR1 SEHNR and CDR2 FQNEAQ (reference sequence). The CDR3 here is CASSFEVIVLFF. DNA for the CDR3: TGTGCCAGCAGCTTCGAAGTAATAGTGCTGTTCTTC.

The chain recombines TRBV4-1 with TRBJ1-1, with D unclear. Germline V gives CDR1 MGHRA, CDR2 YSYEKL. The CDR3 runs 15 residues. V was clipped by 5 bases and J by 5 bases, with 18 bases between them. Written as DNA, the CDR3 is TGCGCCAGCAGCTCCTTAGGGAAGGGATCGACTGAAGCTTTCTTT. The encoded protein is CASSSLGKGSTEAFF.

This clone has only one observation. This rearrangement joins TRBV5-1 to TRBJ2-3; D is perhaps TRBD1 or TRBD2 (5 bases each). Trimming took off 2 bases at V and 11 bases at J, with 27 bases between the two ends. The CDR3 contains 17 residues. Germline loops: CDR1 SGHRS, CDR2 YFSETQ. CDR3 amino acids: CASSLRGDGQAFSKQYF. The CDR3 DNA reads TGCGCCAGCAGCTTACGTGGGGACGGGCAGGCGTTCAGTAAGCAGTATTTT. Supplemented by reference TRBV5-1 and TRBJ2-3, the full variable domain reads KAGVTQTPRYLIKTRGQQVTLSCSPISGHRSVSWYQQTPGQGLQFLFEYFSETQRNKGNFPGRFSGRQFSNSRSEMNVSTLELGDSALYLCASSLRGDGQAFSKQYFGPGTRLTVL.

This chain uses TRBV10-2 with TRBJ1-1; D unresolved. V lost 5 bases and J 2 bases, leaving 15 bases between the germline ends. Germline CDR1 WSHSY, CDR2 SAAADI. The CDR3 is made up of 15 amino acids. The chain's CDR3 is CASSPALEANTEAFF. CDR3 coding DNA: TGCGCCAGCAGTCCTGCTCTAGAGGCTAACACTGAAGCTTTCTTT.

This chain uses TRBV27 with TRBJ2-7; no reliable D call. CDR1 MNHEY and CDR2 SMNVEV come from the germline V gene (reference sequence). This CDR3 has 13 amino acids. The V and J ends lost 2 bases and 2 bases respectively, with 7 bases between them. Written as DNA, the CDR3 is TGTGCCAGCAGTTTAGGGCGGACCTACGAGCAGTACTTC. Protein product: CASSLGRTYEQYF.